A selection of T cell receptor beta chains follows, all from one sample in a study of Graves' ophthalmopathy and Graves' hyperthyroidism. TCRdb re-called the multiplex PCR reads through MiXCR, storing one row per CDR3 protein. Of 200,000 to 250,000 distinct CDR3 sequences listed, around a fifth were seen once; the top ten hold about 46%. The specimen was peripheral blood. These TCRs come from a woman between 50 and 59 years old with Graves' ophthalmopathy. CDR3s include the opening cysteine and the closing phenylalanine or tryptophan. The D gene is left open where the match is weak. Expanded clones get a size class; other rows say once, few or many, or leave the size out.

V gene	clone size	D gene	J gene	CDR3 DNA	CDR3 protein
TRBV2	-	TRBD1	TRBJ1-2	TGTGCCAGCAGTGCCGACAGGGGGCTTGGCTACACCTTC	CASSADRGLGYTF
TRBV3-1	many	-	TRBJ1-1	TGTGCCAGCAGGCGGGGATATGAAGCTTTCTTT	CASRRGYEAFF
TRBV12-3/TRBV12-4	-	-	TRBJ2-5	TGTGCCAGCAGTTTAAAATCAGGGATGGTGGGAGAGACTCAGTACTTC	CASSLKSGMVGETQYF
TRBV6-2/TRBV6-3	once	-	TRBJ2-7	TGTGCCAGCTGTGGGACATCCTACGAGCAGTACTTC	CASCGTSYEQYF
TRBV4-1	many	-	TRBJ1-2	TGCGCCAGCAGCCAAAGTGATCTTAACTATGGCTACACCTTC	CASSQSDLNYGYTF
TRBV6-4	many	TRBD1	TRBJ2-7	TGTGCCAGCAACGCCCGGACAGGGGGCGGCCTCTCCTACGAGCAGTACTTC	CASNARTGGGLSYEQYF
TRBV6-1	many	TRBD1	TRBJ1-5	TGTGCCAGCAGCCCCCGACAGGGGTGGAATCAGCCCCAGCATTTT	CASSPRQGWNQPQHF
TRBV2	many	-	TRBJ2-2	TGTGCCAGCAGGGGGGAGATAACCGGGGAGCTGTTTTTT	CASRGEITGELFF
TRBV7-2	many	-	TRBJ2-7	TGTGCCAGCAGTTTAGTCTACGAGCAGTACTTC	CASSLVYEQYF
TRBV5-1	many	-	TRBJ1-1	TGCGCCAGCAGCTTGCGAGGGCCCTCTGAAGCTTTCTTT	CASSLRGPSEAFF
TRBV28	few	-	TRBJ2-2	TGTGCCAGCAGTCGCAGTTGGGGGGCGCGCACCGGGGAGCTGTTTTTT	CASSRSWGARTGELFF
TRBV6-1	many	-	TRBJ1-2	TGTGCCAGCAGTGATTGGGAAAACACGGCCTTCAGTGGCTACACCTTC	CASSDWENTAFSGYTF
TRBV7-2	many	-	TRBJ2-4	TGTGCCAGCAGCTTAGCGAGTCCTTACCTAGCCAAAAACATTCAGTACTTC	CASSLASPYLAKNIQYF
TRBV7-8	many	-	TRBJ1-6	TGTGCCAGCAGCATACCCAATTCACCCCTCCACTTT	CASSIPNSPLHF
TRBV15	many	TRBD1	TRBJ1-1	TGTGCCACCAGCAGAGATCGTGGGGCAGGGGGCACTGAAGCTTTCTTT	CATSRDRGAGGTEAFF
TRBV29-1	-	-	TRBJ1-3	TGCAGCGTTGTCCTGGTCAGCTCTGGAAACACCATATATTTT	CSVVLVSSGNTIYF
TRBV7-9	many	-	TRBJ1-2	TGTGCCAGCAGCTTAGCAGGGCCAGCCGGTGGCTACACCTTC	CASSLAGPAGGYTF
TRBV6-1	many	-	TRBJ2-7	TGTGCCAGCAGCGGAATTTGGCCTCCCTACGAGCAGTACTTC	CASSGIWPPYEQYF
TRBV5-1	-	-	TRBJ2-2	TGCGCCAGCTCCCCCAGGGGAGGATCCACCGGGGAGCTGTTTTTT	CASSPRGGSTGELFF
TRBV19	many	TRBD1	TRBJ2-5	TGTGCCAGTAGTACAAGACAGGGGGCTGGGACCCAGTACTTC	CASSTRQGAGTQYF
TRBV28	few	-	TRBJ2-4	TGTGCCAGCAGTTCCCTTCGGACAACCATACTAGCCAAAAACATTCAGTACTTC	CASSSLRTTILAKNIQYF
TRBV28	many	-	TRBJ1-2	TGTGCCACCAAGGGACACATAGCCTATGGCTACACCTTC	CATKGHIAYGYTF
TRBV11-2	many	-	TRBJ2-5	TGTGCCAGCGCGCCAACTACCGTCCAAGAGACCCAGTACTTC	CASAPTTVQETQYF
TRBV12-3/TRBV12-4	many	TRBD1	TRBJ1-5	TGTGCCAGCAGCCAGACAGGGGACCAGCCCCAGCATTTT	CASSQTGDQPQHF
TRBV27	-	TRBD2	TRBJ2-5	TGTGCCAGCAGCCTTATAGCGGGAGGGCGGGAGACCCAGTACTTC	CASSLIAGGRETQYF
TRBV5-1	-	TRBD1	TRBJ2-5	TGCGCCAGCAGCTTTGGACAGGGTCCGGAGACCCAGTACTTC	CASSFGQGPETQYF
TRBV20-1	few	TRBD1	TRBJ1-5	TGCAGTGCTAGTGCGGCGGGGACAGGGTCTCAGCCCCAGCATTTT	CSASAAGTGSQPQHF
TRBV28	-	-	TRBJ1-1	TGTGCCAGCAGGGGCAGGCCTGAAGCTTTCTTT	CASRGRPEAFF
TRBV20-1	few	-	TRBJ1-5	TGCAGTGCTAGAGAGGTACAGTCGAATCAGCCCCAGCATTTT	CSAREVQSNQPQHF
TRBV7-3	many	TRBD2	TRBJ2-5	TGTGCCAGCAGCTCAATAGCGGGAGGGCCCAGAGAGACCCAGTACTTC	CASSSIAGGPRETQYF
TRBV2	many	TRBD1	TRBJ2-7	TGTGCCAGCGGATCAGGGAAGGGGGCCCACGAGCAGTACTTC	CASGSGKGAHEQYF
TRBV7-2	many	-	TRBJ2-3	TGTGCCAGCAGCTTAGTTGGGGGTACAGATACGCAGTATTTT	CASSLVGGTDTQYF
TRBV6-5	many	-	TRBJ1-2	TGTGCCAGCAGTTACTCAACCACGAGGGGTAGGAACTATGGCTACACCTTC	CASSYSTTRGRNYGYTF
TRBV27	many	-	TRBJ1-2	TGTGCCAGCGCATCTTCGACCGGTAACTATGGCTACACCTTC	CASASSTGNYGYTF
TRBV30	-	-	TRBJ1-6	TGTGCCTGGAGCCCGAAGGCCTTTTCACCCCTCCACTTT	CAWSPKAFSPLHF
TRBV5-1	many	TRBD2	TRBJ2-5	TGCGCCAGCAGCTTGGCCGTCGGTAGCGGGGAGACCCAGTACTTC	CASSLAVGSGETQYF
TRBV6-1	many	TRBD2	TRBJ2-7	TGTGCCAGCAGTGATTATGGACTAGCGGGAGGGCCCGAGCAGTACTTC	CASSDYGLAGGPEQYF
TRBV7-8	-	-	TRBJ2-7	TGTGCCAGCAGCTGGGATACGATCTACGAGCAGTACTTC	CASSWDTIYEQYF
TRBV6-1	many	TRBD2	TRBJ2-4	TGTGCCAGCAGTCCCACCGCGGGGGTGCGGGGGAATGGCATTCAGTACTTC	CASSPTAGVRGNGIQYF
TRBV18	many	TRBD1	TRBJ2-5	TGTGCCAGCTCACCACGACAGGGGGGTCAAGAGACCCAGTACTTC	CASSPRQGGQETQYF
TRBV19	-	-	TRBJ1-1	TGTGCCAGTAGTATATGGGGGCTTGACACTGAAGCTTTCTTT	CASSIWGLDTEAFF
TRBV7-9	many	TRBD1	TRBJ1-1	TGTGCCAGCAGCTCGCCGGACAGGGGCACTGAAGCTTTCTTT	CASSSPDRGTEAFF
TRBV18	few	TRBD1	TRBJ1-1	TGTGCCAGCTCATCGACAGGGACCTTGGACACTGAAGCTTTCTTT	CASSSTGTLDTEAFF
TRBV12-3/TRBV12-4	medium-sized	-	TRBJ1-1	TGTGCCAGCGGAAGGGCAGGATTGAACACTGAAGCTTTCTTT	CASGRAGLNTEAFF
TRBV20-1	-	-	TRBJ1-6	TGCAGTGCTAGTATCAGCGGTCAGGGGATTTCACCCCTCCACTTT	CSASISGQGISPLHF